This T cell receptor beta chain came from a study of early T cells in non-severe SARS-CoV-2 infection. MiXCR, run by TCRdb on the 5' RACE reads, gives a single entry per CDR3 protein. The sample carries 40,000 to 60,000 distinct CDR3 sequences, about 10% recorded once. Trimming took 7 bases from V and 4 from J, leaving 13 bases between them. This CDR3 is 12 amino acids long. Germline-derived CDR1 and CDR2 are SQVTM and ANQGSEA. The sequence came from an adult who was a healthcare worker with PCR-confirmed SARS-CoV-2 infection or an uninfected control (not recorded which). Sequences were obtained from whole blood. The V call is TRBV29-1, the J call TRBJ2-5; D is perhaps TRBD2 (5 bases). The CDR3 here is CSASGLGETQYF. The CDR3 DNA sequence: TGCAGCGCATCGGGGTTGGGAGAGACCCAGTACTTC.